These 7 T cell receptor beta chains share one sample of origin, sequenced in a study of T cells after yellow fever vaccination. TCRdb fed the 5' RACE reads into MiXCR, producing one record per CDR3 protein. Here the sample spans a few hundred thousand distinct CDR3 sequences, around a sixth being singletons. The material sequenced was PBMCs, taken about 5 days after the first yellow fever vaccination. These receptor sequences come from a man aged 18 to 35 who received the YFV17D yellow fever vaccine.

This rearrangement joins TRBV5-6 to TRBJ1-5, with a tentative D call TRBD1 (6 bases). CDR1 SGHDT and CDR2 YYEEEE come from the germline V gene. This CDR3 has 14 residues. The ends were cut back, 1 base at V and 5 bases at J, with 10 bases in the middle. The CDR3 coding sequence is TGTGCCAGCAGCTTGAAACAGGGCCATCAGCCCCAGCATTTT. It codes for CASSLKQGHQPQHF.

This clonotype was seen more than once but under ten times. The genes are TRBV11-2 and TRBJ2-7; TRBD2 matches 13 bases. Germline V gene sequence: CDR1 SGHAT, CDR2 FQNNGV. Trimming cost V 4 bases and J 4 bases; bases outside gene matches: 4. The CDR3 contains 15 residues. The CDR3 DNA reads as TGTGCCAGCAGCTCCCGGACTAGCGGGGGTTACGAGCAGTACTTC. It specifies CASSSRTSGGYEQYF.

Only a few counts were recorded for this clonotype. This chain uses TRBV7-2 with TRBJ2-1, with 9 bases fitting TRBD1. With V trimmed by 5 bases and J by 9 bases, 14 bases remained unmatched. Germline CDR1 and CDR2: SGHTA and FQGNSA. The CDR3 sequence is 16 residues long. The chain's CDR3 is CASSRVGGQGRGEQFF. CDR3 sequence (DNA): TGTGCCAGCAGCCGGGTTGGGGGACAGGGACGAGGTGAGCAGTTCTTC.

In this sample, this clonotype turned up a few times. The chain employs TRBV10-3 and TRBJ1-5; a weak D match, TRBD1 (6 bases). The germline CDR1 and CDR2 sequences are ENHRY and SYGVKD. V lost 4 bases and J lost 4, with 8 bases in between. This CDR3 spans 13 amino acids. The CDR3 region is CAISGTENQPQHF. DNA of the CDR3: TGTGCCATCAGTGGGACAGAGAATCAGCCCCAGCATTTT.

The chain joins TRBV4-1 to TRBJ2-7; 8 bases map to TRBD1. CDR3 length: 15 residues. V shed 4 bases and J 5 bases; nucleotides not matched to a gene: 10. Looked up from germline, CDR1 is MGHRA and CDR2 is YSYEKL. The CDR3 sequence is CASSRTWTGTDEQYV. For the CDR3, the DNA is TGCGCCAGCAGCCGGACCTGGACAGGGACCGACGAGCAGTACGTC.

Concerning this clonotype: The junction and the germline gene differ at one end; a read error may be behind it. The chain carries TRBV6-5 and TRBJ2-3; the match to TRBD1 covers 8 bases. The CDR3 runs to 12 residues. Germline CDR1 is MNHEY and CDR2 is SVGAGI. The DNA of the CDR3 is TGTGCCAGCAGTCAAAAGGACAGGGCAAGAGTATTT. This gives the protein CASSQKDRARVF.

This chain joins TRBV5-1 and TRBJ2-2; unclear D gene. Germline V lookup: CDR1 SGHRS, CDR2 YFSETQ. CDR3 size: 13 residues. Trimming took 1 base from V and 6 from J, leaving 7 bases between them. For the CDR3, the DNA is TGCGCCAGCAGCTTGTCGGACGCCGGGGAGCTGTTTTTT. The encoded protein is CASSLSDAGELFF.